A selection of T cell receptor beta chains follows, all from one sample in a study of cytomegalovirus exposure and HLA in healthy donors. Clones were sequenced by immunoSEQ multiplex PCR, and TCRdb holds only the in-frame ones, with some missing. The data show tens of thousands of clones, with 85% seen just once and about 3% held by the top ten. The sample comprised PBMCs. These receptors were collected from a young man in good health and CMV-seronegative. Each CDR3 is given with its conserved first and last residue. Not all rows give a size; the values are once, few, many and, for expanded clones, a class.

v_gene,abundance,j_gene,CDR3aa
TRBV18,-,TRBJ2-3,CASSTGTGSTDTQYF
TRBV12-5,-,TRBJ2-1,CASAIPAGTRLNEQFF
TRBV18,few,TRBJ1-1,CASSPTDGGTEAFF
TRBV15,-,TRBJ1-2,CATSRDGRVLANYGYTF
TRBV7-9,many,TRBJ1-2,CASSSYYGYTF
TRBV15,-,TRBJ2-6,CATSNPRVGSGANVLTF
TRBV2,-,TRBJ2-7,CASSEAPGFSYEQYF
TRBV5-1,-,TRBJ1-2,CASSLVAGSYGYTF
TRBV7-9,-,TRBJ1-2,CASSLVGVNYGYTF
TRBV19,-,TRBJ2-2,CASSDPIDRGGTGELFF
TRBV14,-,TRBJ2-5,CASSSSGTGPETQYF
TRBV18,-,TRBJ1-1,CASLGVNTEAFF
TRBV11-3,-,TRBJ2-2,CASSFPGTGELFF
TRBV5-6,once,TRBJ1-5,CASSEFNQPQHF
TRBV7-2,-,TRBJ2-1,CASSAPGHPSYNEQFF
TRBV7-2,-,TRBJ1-1,CASSGSRDRREAFF
TRBV27,once,TRBJ2-3,CASSFGGGDTQYF
TRBV4-3,-,TRBJ2-1,CASSQDLRTGVSGEQFF
TRBV11-2,-,TRBJ1-5,CASSFTGEQPQHF
TRBV10-1,-,TRBJ2-3,CASSLGGRDTDTQYF